This T cell receptor (beta chain) was profiled in a study of T cell repertoires in cytomegalovirus infection. V was trimmed by 8 bases and J by 2 bases, leaving 10 bases between them. The CDR3 has 13 residues. The germline gives CDR1 SGHTA, CDR2 FQGNSA. Ten or more counts support this clonotype. Its matching antigen is unknown. TCRdb analysed the reads with MiXCR anew, one entry per CDR3 protein. The sample yields some 71,000 distinct CDR3 sequences, around 28% seen once. V and J are TRBV7-2 and TRBJ2-1, with D possibly being TRBD2 (5 bases). The sequencing here drew on CD8+ T cells from cultured PBMCs, taken from culture after CMV antigen stimulation. This clonotype was obtained from a human donor in good health (CMV status not recorded). Some clones in this sample may be carry-over from other donors' samples. The CDR3 region is CASEEGAYNEQFF. Written as DNA, the CDR3 is TGTGCCAGCGAAGAGGGTGCCTACAATGAGCAGTTCTTC. Variable domain in full (rest from reference TRBV7-2 and TRBJ2-1): GAGVSQSPSNKVTEKGKDVELRCDPISGHTALYWYRQSLGQGLEFLIYFQGNSAPDKSGLPSDRFSAERTGGSVSTLTIQRTQQEDSAVYLCASEEGAYNEQFFGPGTRLTVL.